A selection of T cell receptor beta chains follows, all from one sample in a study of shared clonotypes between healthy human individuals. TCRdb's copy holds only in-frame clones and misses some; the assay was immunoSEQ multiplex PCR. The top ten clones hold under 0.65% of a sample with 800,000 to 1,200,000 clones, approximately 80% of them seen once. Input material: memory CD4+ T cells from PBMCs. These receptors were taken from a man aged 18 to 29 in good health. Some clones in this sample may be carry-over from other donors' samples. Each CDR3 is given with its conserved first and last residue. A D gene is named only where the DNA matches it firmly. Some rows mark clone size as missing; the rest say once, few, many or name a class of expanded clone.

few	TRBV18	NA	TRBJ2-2	CASSGQLNTGELFF	TGTGCCAGCTCAGGACAGCTTAACACCGGGGAGCTGTTTTTT
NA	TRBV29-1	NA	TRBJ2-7	CSVASMAGRAYEQYF	TGCAGCGTTGCTTCCATGGCGGGACGAGCCTACGAGCAGTACTTC
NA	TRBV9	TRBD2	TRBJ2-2	CASSVGLAGGVELFF	TGTGCCAGCAGCGTCGGACTAGCGGGAGGGGTGGAGCTGTTTTTT
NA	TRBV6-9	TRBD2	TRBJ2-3	CASRPPPTSGSTDTQYF	TGTGCCAGCAGGCCCCCTCCGACTAGCGGGAGTACAGATACGCAGTATTTT
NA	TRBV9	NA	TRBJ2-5	CASSADRQETQYF	TGTGCCAGCAGCGCCGACAGACAAGAGACCCAGTACTTC
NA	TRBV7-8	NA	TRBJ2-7	CASSPNSYEQYF	TGTGCCAGCAGCCCAAATTCCTACGAGCAGTACTTC
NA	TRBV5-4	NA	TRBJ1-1	CASSPQTDMNTEAFF	TGTGCCAGCAGCCCCCAGACAGATATGAACACTGAAGCTTTCTTT
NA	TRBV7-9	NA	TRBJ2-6	CASSSKTDAFSGANVLTF	TGTGCCAGCAGCTCTAAGACAGACGCGTTCTCTGGGGCCAACGTCCTGACTTTC
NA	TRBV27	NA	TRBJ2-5	CASSLIPTEPETQYF	TGTGCCAGCAGTTTGATCCCTACTGAACCGGAGACCCAGTACTTC
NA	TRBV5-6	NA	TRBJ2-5	CASSSTRIGETQYF	TGTGCCAGCAGTTCTACCCGGATTGGAGAGACCCAGTACTTC
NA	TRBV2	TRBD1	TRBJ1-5	CASSGTASNQPQHF	TGTGCCAGCAGCGGGACAGCTAGCAATCAGCCCCAGCATTTT
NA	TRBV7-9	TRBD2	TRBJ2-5	CASSLGSSGGETQYF	TGTGCCAGCAGCTTAGGATCTAGCGGAGGAGAGACCCAGTACTTC
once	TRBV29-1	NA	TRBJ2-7	CSVDKSGGTYEQYF	TGCAGCGTTGATAAGTCAGGGGGGACCTACGAGCAGTACTTC
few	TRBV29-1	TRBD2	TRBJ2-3	CSVEEGGGDTQYF	TGCAGCGTTGAAGAGGGGGGGGGAGATACGCAGTATTTT
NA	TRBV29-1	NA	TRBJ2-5	CSVVRQVVREQYF	TGCAGCGTTGTACGGCAGGTGGTGAGAGAGCAGTACTTC
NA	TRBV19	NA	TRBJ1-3	CASSIRAGNTIYF	TGTGCCAGTAGTATCCGAGCTGGAAACACCATATATTTT
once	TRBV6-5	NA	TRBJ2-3	CASSYGAGDTQYF	TGTGCCAGCAGTTACGGGGCGGGAGATACGCAGTATTTT
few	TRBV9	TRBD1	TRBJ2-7	CASSVRQGRPFTDPHLYEQYF	TGTGCCAGCAGCGTCCGACAGGGTCGCCCCTTCACGGATCCTCACCTCTACGAGCAGTACTTC
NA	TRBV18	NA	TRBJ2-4	CASSPIGVNAKNIQYF	TGTGCCAGCTCACCAATCGGGGTGAACGCCAAAAACATTCAGTACTTC
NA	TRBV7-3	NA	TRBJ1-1	CASSKGPTAEAFF	TGTGCCAGCAGCAAAGGGCCCACAGCTGAAGCTTTCTTT
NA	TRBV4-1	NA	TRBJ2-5	CASSQKQERETQYF	TGCGCCAGCAGCCAAAAACAGGAAAGGGAGACCCAGTACTTC
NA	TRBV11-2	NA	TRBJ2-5	CASSSDRQETQYF	TGTGCCAGCAGCTCGGACAGACAAGAGACCCAGTACTTC
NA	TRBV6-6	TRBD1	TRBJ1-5	CASSYRGQGNSQPQHF	TGTGCCAGCAGTTACCGGGGACAGGGGAATAGTCAGCCCCAGCATTTT
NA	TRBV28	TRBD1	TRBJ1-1	CASSLEGAPDTEAFF	TGTGCCAGCAGTTTAGAGGGGGCGCCGGACACTGAAGCTTTCTTT
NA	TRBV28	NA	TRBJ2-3	CASSSYTDTQYF	TGTGCCAGCAGTTCTTATACAGATACGCAGTATTTT
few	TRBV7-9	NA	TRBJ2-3	CASSAAGTDTQYF	TGTGCCAGCAGCGCAGCGGGCACAGATACGCAGTATTTT